Described below is a single T cell receptor (beta chain) sequence and its context. The antigen is not known. The sort gate was single viable CD3+CD4+CD8-CD45RO+ cells for memory CD4+ T cells. Positive selection with CD4 microbeads enriched total CD4+ T cells. Per germline, CDR1 MDHEN and CDR2 SYDVKM. The CDR3 is 13 residues long. Germline trimming cut 5 bases from V and 6 bases from J; bases unmatched to any gene: 3. The sample is drawn from a study of memory CD4+ T cells and cytomegalovirus serostatus. Across the whole study: Of the healthy Belgian adults, 9 were CMV seropositive and 24 seronegative. Findings of the study overall: Suggested: most of the CMV-linked TCR signature lies in CD4+ memory cells. Each of 65 to 70 CMV-associated TCRbeta sequences occurred in one to five individuals.

TCRdb's copy holds only in-frame clones and misses some; the assay was immunoSEQ multiplex PCR. The sample holds around 60,000 clones; under 90% are singletons and the top ten take just under 0.5%. The sequenced sample consisted of memory CD4+ T cells from blood. The chain combines TRBV28 with TRBJ1-2; 10 bases line up with TRBD1. The clonotype comes from an adult in good health and CMV-seronegative. Some clones in this sample may be carry-over from other donors' samples. The CDR3 loop is CASSRQGANGYTF. The CDR3 DNA follows: TGTGCCAGCAGTCGACAGGGGGCGAATGGCTACACCTTC.